Listed below are T cell receptor beta chains from one sample, sequenced in a study of T cell repertoires in cytomegalovirus infection. TCRdb independently ran MiXCR on the reads; one entry per CDR3 protein. The table records approximately 500,000 distinct CDR3 sequences, about 11% of them present only once. The sample taken for sequencing was PBMCs. These receptors were obtained from a human donor in good health (CMV status not recorded). Some clones in this sample may be carry-over from other donors' samples. Each CDR3 is given without its conserved first and last residue.

ASSTGIRTEAF	TRBV19	TRBJ1-1	11
ASSFKRLAGGPDEQF	TRBV5-4	TRBJ2-1	15
SARLGAVSYEQY	TRBV20-1	TRBJ2-7	12
ATSRDYQGPSETQY	TRBV15	TRBJ2-5	14
ASSLQGMRGYT	TRBV5-5	TRBJ1-2	11
ASSPLAVQGSEQF	TRBV7-9	TRBJ2-1	13
AIRGKPSTDTQY	TRBV10-3	TRBJ2-3	12
ASSLTQGTYNEQF	TRBV7-9	TRBJ2-1	13
ASSQEQGTDTQY	TRBV3-1	TRBJ2-3	12
ASSELIRDRGTDTQY	TRBV7-8	TRBJ2-3	15
ASSHRSTEAF	TRBV3-1	TRBJ1-1	10